The 23 T cell receptor beta chains below were found in one sample sequenced in a study of T cells after yellow fever vaccination. MiXCR, applied by TCRdb to the 5' RACE reads, yields one record per CDR3 protein. The sample contains approximately 510,000 distinct CDR3 sequences, around a fifth of which appear only once. Sample: PBMCs, taken less than 25 days after the first yellow fever vaccination. All receptors derive from a man aged 18 to 29 who received the YFV17D yellow fever vaccine.

The chain employs TRBV6-5 and TRBJ1-1; D is uncertain. Germline CDR1 is MNHEY and CDR2 is SVGAGI. Trimming took off 1 base at V and 1 base at J, with 7 bases between the two ends. This CDR3 region has 14 residues. CDR3 region: CASSYFEGNTEAFF. The CDR3 DNA reads TGTGCCAGCAGTTACTTCGAGGGGAACACTGAAGCTTTCTTT.

In this sample, this clonotype turned up many times. The chain carries TRBV5-1 and TRBJ1-1, with a possible D match to TRBD1 (6 bases). The CDR3 has 14 residues. Trimming shortened V by 0 bases and J by 2 bases, and 8 bases separated the two germline ends. The germline V gene has CDR1 SGHRS and CDR2 YFSETQ. The CDR3 DNA reads as TGCGCCAGCAGCTTGGACAGGGCCAACACTGAAGCTTTCTTT. Encoded protein: CASSLDRANTEAFF.

This clonotype occurred many times. The CDR3 is CASSRLGSNTGELFF. The CDR3 nucleotides are TGTGCCAGCAGTCGACTAGGATCGAACACCGGGGAGCTGTTTTTT. This rearrangement joins TRBV27 to TRBJ2-2; D possibly corresponds to TRBD2 (6 bases). This CDR3 has 15 residues. V was cut by 5 bases and J by 0 bases, with 10 bases left in between. The germline V gene has CDR1 MNHEY and CDR2 SMNVEV (reference sequence).

The rearrangement joins TRBV29-1 to TRBJ1-1; TRBD1 matches at 8 bases. Germline values: CDR1 SQVTM, CDR2 ANQGSEA. The CDR3 has 14 residues. After removal of 6 bases from V and 4 bases from J, the junction contained 10 bases not matched to a gene. CDR3 bases: TGCAGCGTAAGCAGACAGGGGTGGAGCACTGAAGCTTTCTTT. Its translation: CSVSRQGWSTEAFF.

The CDR3 bases are TGTGCCAGCAGGCCCCCGGGTCCCGGGGAGCTGTTTTTT. Translating it yields CASRPPGPGELFF. This sequence joins TRBV6-1 and TRBJ2-2; no reliable D call. Germline V lookup: CDR1 MNHNS, CDR2 SASEGT. This CDR3 has 13 residues. Trimming removed 6 bases from V and 6 bases from J, with 11 bases in between.

This clonotype was observed a handful of times. The chain links TRBV5-1 to TRBJ2-3; D call uncertain. The V gene's germline CDR1 is SGHRS and CDR2 YFSETQ. Deletions cut 0 bases from V and 0 bases from J, with 11 bases between. The CDR3 extends over 16 amino acids. The CDR3 region is CASSLADNPSTDTQYF. Written as DNA, the CDR3 is TGCGCCAGCAGCTTGGCAGATAACCCTAGCACAGATACGCAGTATTTT.

This clonotype was found a few times. J is TRBJ1-5 and V is TRBV12-3 or TRBV12-4; D call uncertain. The CDR3 sequence is 12 residues long. Between the trimmed V and J ends, which lost 7 bases and 7 bases, there was a span of 11 bases. CDR3 region: CASKSGGQPQHF. The CDR3 nucleotides are TGTGCCAGCAAGTCGGGCGGACAGCCCCAGCATTTT.

In its sample, this clonotype was seen a few times. The chain links TRBV5-1 to TRBJ1-2; 8 bases fit TRBD1. V lost 4 bases to trimming and J lost 2 bases; unmatched junction nucleotides: 16. There are 18 residues in the CDR3. Germline lookup yields CDR1 SGHRS and CDR2 YFSETQ. The CDR3 loop is CASSATGGDWSGNYGYTF. CDR3 in DNA: TGCGCCAGCAGCGCCACAGGGGGGGATTGGTCGGGCAACTATGGCTACACCTTC.

The chain uses TRBV6-2 or TRBV6-3 and TRBJ2-3; D gene ambiguous. Trimming took off 7 bases at V and 0 bases at J, with 14 bases between the two ends. CDR3 length equals 15 residues. Looked up from germline, CDR1 is MNHEY and CDR2 is SVGEGT. The CDR3 DNA reads as TGTGCCAGCACGCGGTGGGGTACTAGCACAGATACGCAGTATTTT. Protein sequence: CASTRWGTSTDTQYF.

V and J are TRBV7-2 and TRBJ2-7; 9 bases match TRBD1. This CDR3 contains 15 residues. Per germline, CDR1 SGHTA and CDR2 FQGNSA. With 5 bases clipped from V and 3 bases from J, the junction kept 8 bases outside the gene matches. CDR3: CASSPRTGERYEQYF. The CDR3 DNA follows: TGTGCCAGCAGCCCTAGGACAGGGGAGCGCTACGAGCAGTACTTC.

The chain links TRBV29-1 to TRBJ2-1; 7 bases map to TRBD1. Trimming cost V 3 bases and J 5 bases; bases outside gene matches: 10. Germline CDR1 reads SQVTM; CDR2 reads ANQGSEA. This CDR3 comprises 15 residues. In DNA, the CDR3 is TGCAGCGTTGAGGATCCCGGGACAGAGAACAATGAGCAGTTCTTC. Translated, it gives CSVEDPGTENNEQFF.

This clonotype occurred a few times. The CDR3, as DNA: TGCAGTGCAAAGCGGCGTTTGAAGAGGCCTGAGCAGTTCTTC. It yields the protein CSAKRRLKRPEQFF. This chain joins TRBV20-1 and TRBJ2-1; tentatively, D is TRBD2 (5 bases). The CDR3 spans 14 residues. Germline assignment: CDR1 DFQATT and CDR2 SNEGSKA (reference sequence). The V end was cut by 6 bases, the J end by 9 bases, with 21 bases between.

The CDR3 sequence: CASSYEGGVSYEQYF. The CDR3 nucleotides read TGTGCCAGCAGCTACGAAGGGGGGGTCTCCTACGAGCAGTACTTC. This rearrangement joins TRBV7-9 to TRBJ2-7; D may be TRBD2 (7 bases). Germline CDR1 is SEHNR and CDR2 is FQNEAQ (reference sequence). This CDR3 has 15 residues. V lost 4 bases, J lost 0 bases, and 13 bases lay in between.

V is TRBV7-9 and J is TRBJ2-1, with D unclear. V was trimmed by 1 base and J by 10 bases, leaving 14 bases between them. The CDR3 is 14 residues long. Germline V CDR1 and CDR2: SEHNR, FQNEAQ (reference sequence). CDR3 nucleotides: TGTGCCAGCAGCTTAGGGGTTAGGGCAGGCGAGCAGTTCTTC. This translates into CASSLGVRAGEQFF.

This clonotype was picked up many times. CDR3 region: CSAREGSANYGYTF. DNA for the CDR3: TGCAGTGCTAGAGAGGGGTCAGCTAACTATGGCTACACCTTC. The chain couples TRBV20-1 to TRBJ1-2; D gene uncertain. The germline CDR1 and CDR2 sequences are DFQATT and SNEGSKA (reference sequence). V was cut by 0 bases and J by 0 bases, with 8 bases left in between. This CDR3 comprises 14 residues.

To note about this clonotype: One junction end does not reproduce the germline sequence, and a read error may be involved. The chain links TRBV12-3 or TRBV12-4 to TRBJ1-4; 7 bases match TRBD1. This CDR3 has 15 residues. The CDR3 is CAGSPGQGGDEKLFF. The CDR3 DNA is TGTGCCGGCAGTCCCGGCCAGGGGGGAGATGAAAAACTGTTTTTT.

This clonotype was counted only a few times. This chain joins TRBV4-3 and TRBJ2-2, with 7 bases identical to TRBD1. Germline V gene lookup returns CDR1 LGHNA and CDR2 YSLEER. Losses at the gene ends were 3 bases for V and 3 bases for J; bases not matched to a gene: 7. The CDR3 runs to 16 residues. CDR3 residues: CASSQTGLKYTGELFF. DNA for the CDR3: TGCGCCAGCAGCCAGACAGGGCTCAAATACACCGGGGAGCTGTTTTTT.

The CDR3 sequence is CASSQSGADTGELFF. CDR3 nucleotide sequence: TGCGCCAGCAGCCAAAGCGGGGCCGACACCGGGGAGCTGTTTTTT. This chain connects TRBV4-3 to TRBJ2-2; 7 nucleotides line up with TRBD2. The germline CDR1 and CDR2 sequences are LGHNA and YSLEER. The CDR3 is made up of 15 amino acids. The ends lost 2 bases at V and 3 bases at J; junction bases unmatched: 3.

There are many counts of this clonotype. The genes are TRBV4-1 and TRBJ2-7; D remains unclear. Germline V gives CDR1 MGHRA, CDR2 YSYEKL. The CDR3 spans 13 residues. The germline V and J ends were trimmed by 5 bases and 3 bases, with 11 bases remaining between them. The CDR3 spells CASSREINYEQYF. The CDR3, as DNA: TGCGCCAGCAGCAGAGAGATAAACTACGAGCAGTACTTC.

The V call is TRBV6-2 or TRBV6-3, the J call TRBJ2-5; a possible D gene is TRBD2 (6 bases). The germline V and J ends were trimmed by 4 bases and 4 bases, with 10 bases remaining between them. CDR1 is MNHEY and CDR2 is SVGEGT in the germline V gene. The CDR3 length is 13 residues. As DNA, the CDR3 is TGTGCCAGCAGTTCGGGACTTATAGAGACCCAGTACTTC. Its protein is CASSSGLIETQYF.

The chain has TRBV7-2 and TRBJ2-2, with D perhaps matching TRBD2 (6 bases). The V gene lost 1 base and the J gene lost 4 bases, with 7 bases spanning the gap. This CDR3 has 14 residues. The germline CDR1 and CDR2 sequences are SGHTA and FQGNSA. The CDR3 protein is CASSLGRVTGELFF. Here the CDR3 DNA reads TGTGCCAGCAGCTTAGGGAGGGTCACCGGGGAGCTGTTTTTT.

This clonotype was detected only once. The chain uses TRBV20-1 and TRBJ2-6; the match to TRBD1 covers 9 bases. CDR1 and CDR2 (germline): DFQATT, SNEGSKA (reference sequence). V trimming: 5 bases; J trimming: 0 bases; junction bases outside the gene matches: 8. The CDR3 runs to 17 residues. The CDR3 DNA reads TGCAGTGCTGGTGGAGGGACAGGGATCTCTGGGGCCAACGTCCTGACTTTC. This sequence encodes CSAGGGTGISGANVLTF.

CDR3 amino acids: CASSRMETQYF. For the CDR3, the DNA is TGTGCCAGCAGCCGTATGGAGACCCAGTACTTC. This chain uses TRBV7-2 with TRBJ2-5; D uncertain. Germline V gene sequence: CDR1 SGHTA, CDR2 FQGNSA. This CDR3 has 11 amino acids. Deletions cut 5 bases from V and 5 bases from J, with 6 bases between.